This T cell receptor (beta chain) was sequenced in a study of cytomegalovirus exposure and HLA in healthy donors. Study-level results: The classifier, whose performance was assessed in both the original and validation cohorts, reportedly diagnosed cytomegalovirus status with high specificity and sensitivity.

Donors were drawn from the approximately 130-subject validation cohort, separate from the approximately 640-subject first cohort. As regards this clone: Its antigen remains unknown.

Sequencing was performed with immunoSEQ multiplex PCR; in TCRdb, only in-frame clones are kept and a portion is missing. This table holds 80,000 to 100,000 clones, roughly nine tenths found once. Trimming cost V 4 bases and J 2 bases; bases outside gene matches: 3. This CDR3 has 15 amino acids. The V gene's germline CDR1 is SGDLS and CDR2 YYNGEE. The chain joins TRBV9 to TRBJ1-6; 7 positions match TRBD1. Source material: PBMCs. This sequence was found in a woman in her twenties or thirties in good health and CMV-seronegative. The CDR3 nucleotides are TGTGCCAGCAGCACAGGGACAGCCTATAATTCACCCCTCCACTTT. Encoded protein: CASSTGTAYNSPLHF.